The source of this T cell receptor beta chain is a study of cytotoxic CD8 clonotypes in ibrutinib-treated CLL (TCRdb year 2021). Study-level background: The cohort included about 15 treatment-naive and about a dozen relapsed/refractory patients; about 17 were IGHV unmutated. Responses were partial in some 24 patients and complete in 2; after median approximately 66 months follow-up, about 15 stayed in remission and approximately 12 progressed. Samples at response were collected after a median of around twelve months of treatment, with a range of about 6 to 40 months. On average, each sample yielded approximately 250,000 productive templates and 94,082 productive rearrangements. Of the 86 people in the trial, about two dozen had longitudinal samples available. Cryopreserved peripheral blood mononuclear cells were obtained before treatment, at response, and at either sustained remission or disease progression. Results and caveats for the whole study, not just this receptor: At baseline, clonality was higher than in age-matched healthy donors and showed a strong correlation with circulating CD8+ T-cell counts. Sustained-remission and progressing patients did not have matched sampling times, and lymph node repertoires were not examined. Public clonotypes were found to be uncommon and were observed to contract or remain stable during treatment; the increase in clonality was shown to reflect expansion of private clonotypes at ibrutinib response. At ibrutinib response clonality went up, during sustained remission it held steady, and at progression it dropped back toward baseline.

Regarding this clone: It has no known antigen specificity. Base qualities were left out, and no much larger clone turns up one base away.

For TCR beta library preparation, approximately 2.2 micrograms of genomic DNA were isolated from cryopreserved PBMCs. Longitudinal blood samples from CLL patients receiving ibrutinib monotherapy were subjected to high-throughput TCR beta sequencing. Patients were enrolled in a phase 2 open-label single-center ibrutinib monotherapy trial. The goal of deep resolution MiSeq sequencing was a depth between 1 in 1 million and 1 in 200,000 T cells, and coverage averaged 10x per clonotype. The immunoSEQ hsTCRB Kit was used to generate TCR beta libraries. Turning to the authors' computational methods: Data were analyzed with ImmunoSEQ Data Assistant and ImmunoSEQ Analyzer, with V, D and J genes assigned per IMGT definitions. Clonality, with values ranging from 0 to 1, was calculated as one minus the normalized Shannon entropy of productive rearrangement frequencies. Only overrepresented clonotypes making up at least 0.05% of the repertoire of each patient were included in the public clonotype analysis. Repertoires from 10 to 15 age-matched healthy donors in immuneACCESS were used as clonality controls. The table comes from immuneACCESS by way of TCRdb, which keeps in-frame sequences with V and J called. Part of the clones is missing from these tables; in studies checked, under half for an unresolved V gene and the rest for unknown reasons. The D gene and trimming were derived from the DNA, and the V and J assignments and clone size from that table. The sample table contains tens of thousands of clones; only one count was recorded for roughly 45% of them. The biggest ten clones account for over 15% of the sample.

Ends trimmed: V by 5 bases, J by 7 bases; bases unmatched to a gene: 5. Measured from the cysteine to the phenylalanine, the CDR3 is 14 residues long. Just CDR3 DNA is preserved here, 42 bases in frame from base 1. CDR1 and CDR2 are drawn from the germline V gene: KGHSH, LQKENI. This chain is built from TRBV18 and TRBJ1-4; a stretch of 9 junction bases matches TRBD1. Sequencing was performed on PBMCs, taken before ibrutinib treatment. The sequence was collected from a human donor with chronic lymphocytic leukemia. The sequence in DNA is TGTGCCAGCTCAACGGGACAGGGCGGTGAAAAACTGTTTTTT. This sequence encodes CASSTGQGGEKLFF. Outside the CDR3, residues come from the reference TRBV18 and TRBJ1-4 proteins, so the full variable domain is: NAGVMQNPRHLVRRRGQEARLRCSPMKGHSHVYWYRQLPEEGLKFMVYLQKENIIDESGMPKERFSAEFPKEGPSILRIQQVVRGDSAAYFCASSTGQGGEKLFFGSGTQLSVL.